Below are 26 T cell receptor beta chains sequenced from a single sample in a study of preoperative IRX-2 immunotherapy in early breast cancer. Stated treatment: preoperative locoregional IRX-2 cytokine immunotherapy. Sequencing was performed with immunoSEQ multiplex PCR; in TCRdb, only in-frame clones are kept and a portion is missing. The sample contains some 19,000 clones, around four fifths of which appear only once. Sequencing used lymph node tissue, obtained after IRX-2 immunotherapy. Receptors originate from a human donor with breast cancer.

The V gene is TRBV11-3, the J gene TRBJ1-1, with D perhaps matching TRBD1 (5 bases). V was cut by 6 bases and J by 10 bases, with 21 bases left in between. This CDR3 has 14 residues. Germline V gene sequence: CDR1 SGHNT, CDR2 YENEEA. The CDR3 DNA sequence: TGTGCCAGCAGGGTCACGGACACGGATTTGGGAGCTTTCTTT. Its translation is CASRVTDTDLGAFF.

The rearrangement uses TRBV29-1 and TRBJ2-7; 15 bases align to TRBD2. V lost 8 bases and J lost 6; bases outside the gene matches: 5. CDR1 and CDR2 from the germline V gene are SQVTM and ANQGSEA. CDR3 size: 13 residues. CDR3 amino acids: CSLGLAGGLEQYF. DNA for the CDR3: TGCAGCCTGGGACTAGCGGGAGGACTCGAGCAGTACTTC.

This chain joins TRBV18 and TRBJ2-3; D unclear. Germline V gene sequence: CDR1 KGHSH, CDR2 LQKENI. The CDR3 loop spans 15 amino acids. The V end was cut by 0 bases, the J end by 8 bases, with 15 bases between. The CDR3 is CASSPPDQDKGTQYF. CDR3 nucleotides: TGTGCCAGCTCACCACCGGATCAGGATAAGGGTACGCAGTATTTT. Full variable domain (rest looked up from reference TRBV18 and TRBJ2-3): NAGVMQNPRHLVRRRGQEARLRCSPMKGHSHVYWYRQLPEEGLKFMVYLQKENIIDESGMPKERFSAEFPKEGPSILRIQQVVRGDSAAYFCASSPPDQDKGTQYFGPGTRLTVL.

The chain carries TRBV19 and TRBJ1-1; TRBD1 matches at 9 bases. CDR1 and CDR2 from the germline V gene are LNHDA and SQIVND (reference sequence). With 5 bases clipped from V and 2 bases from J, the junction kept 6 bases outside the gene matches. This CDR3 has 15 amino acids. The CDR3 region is CASSPTGGVNTEAFF. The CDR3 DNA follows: TGTGCCAGTAGTCCAACAGGGGGCGTAAACACTGAAGCTTTCTTT.

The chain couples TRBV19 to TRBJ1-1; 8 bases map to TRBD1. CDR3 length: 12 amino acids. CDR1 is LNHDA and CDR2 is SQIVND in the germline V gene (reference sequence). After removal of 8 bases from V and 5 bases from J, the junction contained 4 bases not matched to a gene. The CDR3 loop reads CASGHRGTEAFF. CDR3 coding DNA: TGTGCCAGTGGGCACAGGGGGACTGAAGCTTTCTTT.

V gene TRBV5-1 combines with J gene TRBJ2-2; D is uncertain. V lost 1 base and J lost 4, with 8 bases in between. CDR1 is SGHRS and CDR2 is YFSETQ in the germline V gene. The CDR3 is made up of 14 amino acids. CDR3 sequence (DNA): TGCGCCAGCAGCTTGAAACAAACCACCGGGGAGCTGTTTTTT. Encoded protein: CASSLKQTTGELFF.

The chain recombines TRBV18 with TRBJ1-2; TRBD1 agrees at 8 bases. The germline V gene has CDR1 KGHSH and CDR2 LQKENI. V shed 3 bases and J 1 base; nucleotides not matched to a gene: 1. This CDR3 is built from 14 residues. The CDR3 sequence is CASSPDRVNYGYTF. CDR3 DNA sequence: TGTGCCAGCTCACCGGACAGGGTTAACTATGGCTACACCTTC.

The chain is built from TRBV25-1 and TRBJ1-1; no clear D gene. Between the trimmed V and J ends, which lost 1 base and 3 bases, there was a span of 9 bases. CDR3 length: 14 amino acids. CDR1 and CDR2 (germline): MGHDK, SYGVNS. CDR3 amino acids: CASSEWGTDTEAFF. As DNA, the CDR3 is TGTGCCAGCAGTGAATGGGGTACGGACACTGAAGCTTTCTTT. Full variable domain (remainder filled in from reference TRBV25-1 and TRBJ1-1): EADIYQTPRYLVIGTGKKITLECSQTMGHDKMYWYQQDPGMELHLIHYSYGVNSTEKGDLSSESTVSRIRTEHFPLTLESARPSHTSQYLCASSEWGTDTEAFFGQGTRLTVV.

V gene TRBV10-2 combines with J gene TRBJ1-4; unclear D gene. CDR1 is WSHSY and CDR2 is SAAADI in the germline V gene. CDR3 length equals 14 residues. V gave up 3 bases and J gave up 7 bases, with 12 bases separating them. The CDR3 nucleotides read TGCGCCAGCAGTGACAACGGCGAGGGTGAAAAACTGTTTTTT. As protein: CASSDNGEGEKLFF.

The CDR3 region has the DNA TGTGCCAGCAGCTTAGTACAGGGCTTTACTGAAGCTTTCTTT. Amino acids: CASSLVQGFTEAFF. V is TRBV7-5 and J is TRBJ1-1; the table assigns TRBD1, which was not confirmed against the DNA. TRBV7-5 is a pseudogene locus. This CDR3 has 14 amino acids.

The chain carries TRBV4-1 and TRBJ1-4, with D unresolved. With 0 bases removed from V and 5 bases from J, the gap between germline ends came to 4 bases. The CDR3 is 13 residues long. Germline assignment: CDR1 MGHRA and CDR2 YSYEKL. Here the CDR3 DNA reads TGCGCCAGCAGCCAAGATTCGAATGAAAAACTGTTTTTT. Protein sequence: CASSQDSNEKLFF.

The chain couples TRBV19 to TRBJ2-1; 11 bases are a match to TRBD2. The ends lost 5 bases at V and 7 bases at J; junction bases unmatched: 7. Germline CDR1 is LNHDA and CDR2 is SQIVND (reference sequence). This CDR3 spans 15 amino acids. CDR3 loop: CASSLVAGGRNEQFF. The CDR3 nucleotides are TGTGCCAGTAGTTTGGTAGCGGGGGGGAGGAATGAGCAGTTCTTC.

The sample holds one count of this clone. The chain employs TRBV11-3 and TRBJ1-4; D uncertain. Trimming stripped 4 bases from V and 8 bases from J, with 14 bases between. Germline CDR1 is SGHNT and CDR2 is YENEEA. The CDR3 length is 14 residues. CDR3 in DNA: TGTGCCAGCAGCTCCTCTTGGGCCGGGGAAAAACTGTTTTTT. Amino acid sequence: CASSSSWAGEKLFF.

Written as DNA, the CDR3 is TGCGCCAGCAGTGAGAGGGGAGCAGTGAGAAATCAGCCCCAGCATTTT. Encoded protein: CASSERGAVRNQPQHF. The gene calls are TRBV10-2 and TRBJ1-5; a possible D gene is TRBD1 (5 bases). CDR1 is WSHSY and CDR2 is SAAADI in the germline V gene. With 2 bases removed from V and 4 bases from J, the gap between germline ends came to 15 bases. CDR3 size: 16 residues.

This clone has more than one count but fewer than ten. In DNA, the CDR3 is TGTGCCATCGTGGGCAGTAACACCGGGGAGCTGTTTTTT. Protein: CAIVGSNTGELFF. The genes are TRBV28 and TRBJ2-2, with no clear D. Germline values: CDR1 MDHEN, CDR2 SYDVKM. The CDR3 is 13 amino acids. Deletions cut 10 bases from V and 2 bases from J, with 11 bases between. Variable domain in full (rest from reference TRBV28 and TRBJ2-2): DVKVTQSSRYLVKRTGEKVFLECVQDMDHENMFWYRQDPGLGLRLIYFSYDVKMKEKGDIPEGYSVSREKKERFSLILESASTNQTSMYLCAIVGSNTGELFFGEGSRLTVL.

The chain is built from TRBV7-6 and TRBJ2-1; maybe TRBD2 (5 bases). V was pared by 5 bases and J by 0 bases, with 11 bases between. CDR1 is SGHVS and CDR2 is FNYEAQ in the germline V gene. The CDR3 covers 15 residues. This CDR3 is CASSVGESSYNEQFF. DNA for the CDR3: TGTGCCAGCAGCGTCGGGGAAAGCTCCTACAATGAGCAGTTCTTC.

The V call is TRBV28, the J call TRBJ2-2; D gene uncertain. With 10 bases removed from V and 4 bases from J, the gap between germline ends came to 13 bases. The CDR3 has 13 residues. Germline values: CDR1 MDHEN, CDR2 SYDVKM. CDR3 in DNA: TGTGCCACTTATAACCCCCGCACCGGGGAGCTGTTTTTT. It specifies CATYNPRTGELFF.

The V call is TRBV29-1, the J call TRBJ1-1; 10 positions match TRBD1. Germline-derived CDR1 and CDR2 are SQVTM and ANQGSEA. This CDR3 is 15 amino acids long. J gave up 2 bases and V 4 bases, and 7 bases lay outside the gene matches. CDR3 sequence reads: CSVAGDRGGNTEAFF. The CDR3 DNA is TGCAGCGTTGCGGGGGACAGGGGTGGTAACACTGAAGCTTTCTTT. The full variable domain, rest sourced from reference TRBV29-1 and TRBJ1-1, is SAVISQKPSRDICQRGTSLTIQCQVDSQVTMMFWYRQQPGQSLTLIATANQGSEATYESGFVIDKFPISRPNLTFSTLTVSNMSPEDSSIYLCSVAGDRGGNTEAFFGQGTRLTVV.

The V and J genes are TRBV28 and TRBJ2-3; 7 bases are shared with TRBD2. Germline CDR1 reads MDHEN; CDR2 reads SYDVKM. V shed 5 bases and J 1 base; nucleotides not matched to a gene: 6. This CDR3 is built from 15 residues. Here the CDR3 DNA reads TGTGCCAGCAGTGGGCCTCGGGGGGGCACAGATACGCAGTATTTT. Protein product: CASSGPRGGTDTQYF.

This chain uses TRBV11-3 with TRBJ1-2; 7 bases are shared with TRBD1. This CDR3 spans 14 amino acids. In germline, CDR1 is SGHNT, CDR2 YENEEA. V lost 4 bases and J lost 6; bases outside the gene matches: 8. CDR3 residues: CASSSSGGKNGYTF. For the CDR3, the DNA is TGTGCCAGCAGCTCCTCAGGGGGAAAGAATGGCTACACCTTC. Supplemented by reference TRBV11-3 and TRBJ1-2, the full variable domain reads EAGVVQSPRYKIIEKKQPVAFWCNPISGHNTLYWYLQNLGQGPELLIRYENEEAVDDSQLPKDRFSAERLKGVDSTLKIQPAELGDSAVYLCASSSSGGKNGYTFGSGTRLTVV.

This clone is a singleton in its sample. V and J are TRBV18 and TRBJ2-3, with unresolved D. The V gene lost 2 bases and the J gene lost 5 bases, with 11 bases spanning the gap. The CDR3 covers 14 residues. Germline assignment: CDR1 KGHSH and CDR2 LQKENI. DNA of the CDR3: TGTGCCAGCTCACCAGCGAATCCCCAAGATACGCAGTATTTT. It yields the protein CASSPANPQDTQYF.

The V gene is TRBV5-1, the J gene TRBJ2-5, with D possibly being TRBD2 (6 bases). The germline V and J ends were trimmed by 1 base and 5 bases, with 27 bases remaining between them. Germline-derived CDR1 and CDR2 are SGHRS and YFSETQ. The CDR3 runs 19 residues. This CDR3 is CASSLFPPASGSQGETQYF. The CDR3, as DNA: TGCGCCAGCAGCTTGTTCCCTCCGGCGAGCGGGTCGCAAGGGGAGACCCAGTACTTC.

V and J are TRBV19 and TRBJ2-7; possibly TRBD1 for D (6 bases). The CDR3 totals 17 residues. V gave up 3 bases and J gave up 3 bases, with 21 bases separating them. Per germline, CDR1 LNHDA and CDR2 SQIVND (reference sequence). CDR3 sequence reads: CASSIPSTGPLYYEQYF. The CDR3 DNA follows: TGTGCCAGTAGTATCCCCTCAACAGGGCCCCTTTACTACGAGCAGTACTTC.

CDR3 protein: CASSPPLITGDIPEAFF. The CDR3 bases are TGTGCCAGCAGCCCCCCTTTAATTACAGGGGATATTCCTGAAGCTTTCTTT. The V call is TRBV11-3, the J call TRBJ1-1, with 7 bases that match TRBD1. Trimming removed 5 bases from V and 6 bases from J; junction bases left unmatched: 18. The CDR3 extends over 17 amino acids. Germline CDR1 is SGHNT and CDR2 is YENEEA.

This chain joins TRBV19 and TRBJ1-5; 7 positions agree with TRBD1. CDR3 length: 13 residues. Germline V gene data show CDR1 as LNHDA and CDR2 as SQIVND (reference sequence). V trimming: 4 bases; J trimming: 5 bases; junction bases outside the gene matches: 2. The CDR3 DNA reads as TGTGCCAGTAGTAAGGGGGCCTATCAGCCCCAGCATTTT. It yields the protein CASSKGAYQPQHF.

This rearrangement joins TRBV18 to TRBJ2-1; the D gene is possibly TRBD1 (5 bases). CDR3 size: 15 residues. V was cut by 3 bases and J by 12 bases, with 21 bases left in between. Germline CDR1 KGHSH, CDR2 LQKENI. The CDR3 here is CASSPPSAQGRVQFF. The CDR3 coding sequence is TGTGCCAGCTCACCGCCTTCGGCGCAGGGCAGGGTGCAGTTCTTC.